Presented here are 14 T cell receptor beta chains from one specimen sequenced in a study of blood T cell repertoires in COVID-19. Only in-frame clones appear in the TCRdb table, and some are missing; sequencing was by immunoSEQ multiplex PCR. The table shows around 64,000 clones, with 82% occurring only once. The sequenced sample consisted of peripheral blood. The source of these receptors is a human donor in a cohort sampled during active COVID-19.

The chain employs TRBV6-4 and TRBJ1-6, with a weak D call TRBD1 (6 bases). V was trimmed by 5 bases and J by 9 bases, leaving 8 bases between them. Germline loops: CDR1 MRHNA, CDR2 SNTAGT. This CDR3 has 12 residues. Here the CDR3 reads CASSTGTSPLHF. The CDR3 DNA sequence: TGTGCCAGCAGTACAGGGACTTCACCCCTCCACTTT.

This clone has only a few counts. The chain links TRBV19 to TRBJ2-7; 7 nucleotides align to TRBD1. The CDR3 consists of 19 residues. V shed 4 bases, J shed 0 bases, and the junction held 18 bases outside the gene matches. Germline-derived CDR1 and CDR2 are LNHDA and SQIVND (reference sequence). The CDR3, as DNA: TGTGCCAGTAGTACATTCACCGGGACAGAAGACTTGTTCTCCTACGAGCAGTACTTC. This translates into CASSTFTGTEDLFSYEQYF.

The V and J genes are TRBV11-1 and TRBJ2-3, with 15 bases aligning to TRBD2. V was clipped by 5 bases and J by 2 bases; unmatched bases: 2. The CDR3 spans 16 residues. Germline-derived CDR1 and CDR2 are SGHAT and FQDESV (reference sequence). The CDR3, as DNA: TGTGCCAGCAGCCGGACTAGCGGGGGGGACACAGATACGCAGTATTTT. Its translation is CASSRTSGGDTDTQYF.

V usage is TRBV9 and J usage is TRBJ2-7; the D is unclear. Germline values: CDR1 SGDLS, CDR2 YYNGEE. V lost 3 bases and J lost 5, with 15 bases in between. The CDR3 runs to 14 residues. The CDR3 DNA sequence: TGTGCCAGCAGCGCCGCCGGGTTCAGTAACGAGCAGTACTTC. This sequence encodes CASSAAGFSNEQYF.

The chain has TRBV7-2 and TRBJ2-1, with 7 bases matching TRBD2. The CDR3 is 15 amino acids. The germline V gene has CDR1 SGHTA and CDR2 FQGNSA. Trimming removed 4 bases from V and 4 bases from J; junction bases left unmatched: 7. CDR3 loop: CASSSLTSAYNEQFF. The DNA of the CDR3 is TGTGCCAGCAGCTCCCTTACTAGCGCATACAATGAGCAGTTCTTC.

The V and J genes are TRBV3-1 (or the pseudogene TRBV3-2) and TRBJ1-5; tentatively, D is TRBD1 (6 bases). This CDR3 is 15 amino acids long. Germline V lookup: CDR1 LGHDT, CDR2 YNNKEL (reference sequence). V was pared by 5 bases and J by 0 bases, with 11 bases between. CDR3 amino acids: CASSGTPSSNQPQHF. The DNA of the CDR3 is TGTGCCAGCAGCGGGACACCGAGTAGCAATCAGCCCCAGCATTTT.

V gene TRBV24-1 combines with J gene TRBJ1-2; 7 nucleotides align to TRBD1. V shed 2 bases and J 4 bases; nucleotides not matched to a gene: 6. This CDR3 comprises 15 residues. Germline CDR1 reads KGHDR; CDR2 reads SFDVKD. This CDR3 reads CATSDSTTGFYGYTF. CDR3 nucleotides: TGTGCCACCAGTGATTCCACGACAGGGTTCTATGGCTACACCTTC.

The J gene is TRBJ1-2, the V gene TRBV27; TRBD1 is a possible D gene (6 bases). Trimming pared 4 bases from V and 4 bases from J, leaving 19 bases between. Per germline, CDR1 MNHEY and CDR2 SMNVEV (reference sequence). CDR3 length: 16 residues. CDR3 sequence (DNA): TGTGCCAGCAGTTCTTCCCGAGGGGGTGGGGCCTATGGCTACACCTTC. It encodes CASSSSRGGGAYGYTF.

CDR3 in DNA: TGTGCCAGCAGCTTGGATCCCAGGGCCCAAGAGACCCAGTACTTC. Its protein product is CASSLDPRAQETQYF. The V call is TRBV5-4, the J call TRBJ2-5; a weak D match, TRBD1 (5 bases). Per germline, CDR1 SGHNT and CDR2 YYREEE (reference sequence). The V and J ends lost 0 bases and 1 base respectively, with 10 bases between them. CDR3 length: 15 amino acids.

DNA for the CDR3: TGCGCCAGCAGCCAAGCTCCAGGGGCGGAGTGGGCTTTCTTT. The encoded protein is CASSQAPGAEWAFF. The V gene is TRBV4-1, the J gene TRBJ1-1, with a weak D call TRBD1 (6 bases). V lost 1 base, J lost 11 bases, and 17 bases lay in between. The germline V gene encodes CDR1 MGHRA and CDR2 YSYEKL. The length of the CDR3 is 14 residues.

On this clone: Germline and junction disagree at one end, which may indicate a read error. The CDR3 DNA reads as TGTGCCAGCAGACAAGCTGGGACAGGGCAAAACAATGAGCAGTTCTTC. Its protein product is CASRQAGTGQNNEQFF. The V and J genes are TRBV3-1 (or the pseudogene TRBV3-2) and TRBJ2-1; 9 bases map to TRBD1. CDR1 LGHDT and CDR2 YNNKEL come from the germline V gene (reference sequence). The CDR3 runs to 16 residues.

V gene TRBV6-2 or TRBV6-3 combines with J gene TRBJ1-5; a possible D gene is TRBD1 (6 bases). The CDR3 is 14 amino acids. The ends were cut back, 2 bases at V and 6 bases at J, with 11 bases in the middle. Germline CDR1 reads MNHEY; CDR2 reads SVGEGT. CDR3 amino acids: CASSYRQAGQPQHF. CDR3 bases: TGTGCCAGCAGTTACCGACAGGCCGGTCAGCCCCAGCATTTT.

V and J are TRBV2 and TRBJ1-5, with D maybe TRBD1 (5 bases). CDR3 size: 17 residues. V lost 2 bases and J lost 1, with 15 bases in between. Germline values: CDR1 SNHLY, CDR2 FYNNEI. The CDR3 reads CASSERPGLLSNQPQHF. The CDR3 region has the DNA TGTGCCAGCAGTGAAAGACCGGGACTCCTCAGCAATCAGCCCCAGCATTTT.

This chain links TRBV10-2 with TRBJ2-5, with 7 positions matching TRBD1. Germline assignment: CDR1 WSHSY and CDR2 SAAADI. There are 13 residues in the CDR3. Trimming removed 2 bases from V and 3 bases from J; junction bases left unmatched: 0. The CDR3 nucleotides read TGCGCCAGCAGTGAGGGGACAGAAGAGACCCAGTACTTC. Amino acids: CASSEGTEETQYF.